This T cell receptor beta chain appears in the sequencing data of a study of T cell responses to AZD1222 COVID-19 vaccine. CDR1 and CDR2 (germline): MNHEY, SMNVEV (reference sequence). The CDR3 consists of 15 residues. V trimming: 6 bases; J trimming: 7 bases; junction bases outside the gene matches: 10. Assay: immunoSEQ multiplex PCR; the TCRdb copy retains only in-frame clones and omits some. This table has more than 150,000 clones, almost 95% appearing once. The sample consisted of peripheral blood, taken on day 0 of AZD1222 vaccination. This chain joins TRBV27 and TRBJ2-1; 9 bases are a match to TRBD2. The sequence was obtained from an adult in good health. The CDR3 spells CASSPSSGRRNEQFF. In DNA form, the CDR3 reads TGTGCCAGCAGCCCCTCCAGCGGGAGGAGGAATGAGCAGTTCTTC.